This T cell receptor (beta chain) was sequenced during a study of cytotoxic CD8 clonotypes in ibrutinib-treated CLL. Genomic DNA for TCR beta libraries, 1.5 to 2 micrograms, came from cryopreserved PBMCs. Trimming removed 5 bases at V and 4 bases at J, with 12 bases between. Germline CDR1 reads SGHVS; CDR2 reads FQNEAQ. The length of the CDR3 is 13 residues. Repertoires were generated with immunoSEQ multiplex PCR, while TCRdb's copy carries only in-frame clones and drops some. This table has more than 200,000 clones, roughly three quarters appearing once. The clonotype originates from a human donor with chronic lymphocytic leukemia. This chain connects TRBV7-8 to TRBJ2-7; no definite D call. The sample in question was PBMCs, obtained after 12 months of ibrutinib treatment. CDR3 DNA: TGTGCCAGCAGCCCAGTGGGGTGGTACGAGCAGTACTTC. This gives the protein CASSPVGWYEQYF.